Listed below are T cell receptor beta chains from one sample, sequenced in a study of blood T cell repertoires in COVID-19. Repertoires were generated with immunoSEQ multiplex PCR, while TCRdb's copy carries only in-frame clones and drops some. The sample includes 310,000 or so clones, 88% of them seen just once. Material for sequencing was peripheral blood. All receptors derive from a woman aged 50 to 65 with active or convalescent COVID-19. Both conserved end residues are part of each CDR3. The order of the fields is J gene, V gene, CDR3 protein.

j_gene: TRBJ2-1; v_gene: TRBV7-2; CDR3aa: CASSLLAGLYNEQFF
j_gene: TRBJ1-5; v_gene: TRBV7-8; CDR3aa: CASSSGGQLSFRGNQPQHF
j_gene: TRBJ2-1; v_gene: TRBV15; CDR3aa: CATRKGLAGESGVNEQFF
j_gene: TRBJ2-5; v_gene: TRBV6-1; CDR3aa: CASRGQGGQETQYF
j_gene: TRBJ2-1; v_gene: TRBV6-2/TRBV6-3; CDR3aa: CASSYRVRLYNEQFF
j_gene: TRBJ2-1; v_gene: TRBV27; CDR3aa: CASSFLTTSGGYNEQFF
j_gene: TRBJ1-2; v_gene: TRBV5-6; CDR3aa: CASSLGGTDYGYTF
j_gene: TRBJ1-1; v_gene: TRBV6-2/TRBV6-3; CDR3aa: CASSSGTGSTEAFF
j_gene: TRBJ1-2; v_gene: TRBV28; CDR3aa: CASRQTAPNYGYTF
j_gene: TRBJ2-5; v_gene: TRBV3-1/TRBV3-2; CDR3aa: CASSQATGGAETQYF
j_gene: TRBJ2-4; v_gene: TRBV5-1; CDR3aa: CASSSPFGNIQYF
j_gene: TRBJ1-6; v_gene: TRBV3-1/TRBV3-2; CDR3aa: CASSQATGVRSPLHF
j_gene: TRBJ1-3; v_gene: TRBV4-1; CDR3aa: CASSQRAGQILNTIYF
j_gene: TRBJ1-4; v_gene: TRBV9; CDR3aa: CASSATGQGREKLFF
j_gene: TRBJ2-5; v_gene: TRBV27; CDR3aa: CASSSLRLAPETQYF
j_gene: TRBJ2-1; v_gene: TRBV7-9; CDR3aa: CASSPLSVVPNEQFF
j_gene: TRBJ1-2; v_gene: TRBV4-1; CDR3aa: CASSQEWGVLSYGYTF
j_gene: TRBJ2-3; v_gene: TRBV5-4; CDR3aa: CASSWGSGQRTAQYF
j_gene: TRBJ2-5; v_gene: TRBV2; CDR3aa: CASSSWDSRGPQYF
j_gene: TRBJ1-2; v_gene: TRBV7-9; CDR3aa: CASRRDRGSGYTF
j_gene: TRBJ2-1; v_gene: TRBV5-1; CDR3aa: CASRTSAGPPYNEQFF
j_gene: TRBJ1-5; v_gene: TRBV6-1; CDR3aa: CASRGQGIRNQPQHF
j_gene: TRBJ1-3; v_gene: TRBV9; CDR3aa: CASSVEQELSGNTIYF
j_gene: TRBJ2-1; v_gene: TRBV5-4; CDR3aa: CASRLAGGGYNEQFF
j_gene: TRBJ2-7; v_gene: TRBV9; CDR3aa: CASSVGTVLSYEQYF
j_gene: TRBJ2-7; v_gene: TRBV6-6; CDR3aa: CASSPGGIYEQYF
j_gene: TRBJ2-5; v_gene: TRBV9; CDR3aa: CASSATGLAGVEGTQYF
j_gene: TRBJ2-1; v_gene: TRBV4-2; CDR3aa: CASSPGLEQFF
j_gene: TRBJ2-7; v_gene: TRBV28; CDR3aa: CASSQPGVGEQYF
j_gene: TRBJ2-7; v_gene: TRBV30; CDR3aa: CAWSGTGRAWDEQYF
j_gene: TRBJ1-4; v_gene: TRBV18; CDR3aa: CASSNNRLQTNEKLFF
j_gene: TRBJ1-1; v_gene: TRBV2; CDR3aa: CASSEALAAFF
j_gene: TRBJ2-1; v_gene: TRBV10-3; CDR3aa: CAISDLTSDNEQFF
j_gene: TRBJ2-1; v_gene: TRBV4-2; CDR3aa: CASSQVGGQNEQFF
j_gene: TRBJ2-3; v_gene: TRBV27; CDR3aa: CASRGLAGATTDTQYF
j_gene: TRBJ2-7; v_gene: TRBV27; CDR3aa: CASSSTGGYEQYF
j_gene: TRBJ2-7; v_gene: TRBV19; CDR3aa: CASSLGQAGGQYF
j_gene: TRBJ1-2; v_gene: TRBV20-1; CDR3aa: CSARAGDGYTF
j_gene: TRBJ1-1; v_gene: TRBV5-1; CDR3aa: CASSPGQYLTNTEAFF
j_gene: TRBJ2-3; v_gene: TRBV19; CDR3aa: CASSISPLDTQYF
j_gene: TRBJ1-3; v_gene: TRBV14; CDR3aa: CASSESRGLSGNTIYF
j_gene: TRBJ2-1; v_gene: TRBV11-2; CDR3aa: CASSLTTSGRGSRGEQFF
j_gene: TRBJ1-1; v_gene: TRBV7-9; CDR3aa: CASSPPPGGQVVGEAFF
j_gene: TRBJ2-5; v_gene: TRBV28; CDR3aa: CASSLNRGRQETQYF
j_gene: TRBJ1-5; v_gene: TRBV6-5; CDR3aa: CASSYGTGDQPQHF
j_gene: TRBJ1-2; v_gene: TRBV19; CDR3aa: CASSEEFQLDGYTF
j_gene: TRBJ2-5; v_gene: TRBV14; CDR3aa: CASSQDLVVPETQYF
j_gene: TRBJ1-1; v_gene: TRBV20-1; CDR3aa: CSASEGTEAFF
j_gene: TRBJ1-2; v_gene: TRBV5-1; CDR3aa: CASSAGQNGYTF
j_gene: TRBJ1-6; v_gene: TRBV9; CDR3aa: CASSVAGRRDSPLHF